This T cell receptor beta chain was observed in a study of STAT5B mutations in CD4+ large granular lymphocyte leukemia. The assay was run at survey level. Authors' processing steps: The detection floor for productive clonotype frequency was 2.59 x 10-5. Assay used: immunoSEQ multiplex PCR; TCRdb lists only in-frame clones, some missing. V, J and clone size are taken as reported in that table, and D and trimming were inferred from the DNA itself. The sample records around 35,000 clones, approximately 67% being singletons. The V gene's germline CDR1 is SGHRS and CDR2 YFSETQ. Germline trimming cut 1 base from V and 2 bases from J; bases unmatched to any gene: 7. This CDR3 has 16 amino acids.

This chain uses TRBV5-1 with TRBJ2-3, with 7 bases that match TRBD1. The receptor's source is a human donor in good health. The sequenced material came from CD4+ T cells from blood buffy coats. The CDR3: CASSLRGDRVTDTQYF. The CDR3 DNA reads TGCGCCAGCAGCTTGAGGGGTGACAGGGTCACAGATACGCAGTATTTT.